Each of the 26 T cell receptor beta chains below was sequenced from the same sample in a study of T cells in narcolepsy. Only in-frame clones appear in the TCRdb table, and some are missing; sequencing was by immunoSEQ multiplex PCR. In the table there are about 35,000 clones, about four fifths of which are singletons. The sample consisted of memory (CD45RA-) CD4+ T cells from blood. The receptors derive from a human donor in good health.

The chain uses TRBV5-4 and TRBJ2-7; 11 bases align to TRBD2. The V and J ends lost 4 bases and 3 bases, in that order; junction bases with no gene match: 3. Germline CDR1 is SGHNT and CDR2 is YYREEE (reference sequence). The CDR3 is 14 amino acids. This chain's CDR3 is CASSGGLAVYEQYF. For the CDR3, the DNA is TGTGCCAGCAGCGGGGGACTAGCGGTCTACGAGCAGTACTTC.

The CDR3 region is CASSVRTGSEKLFF. The CDR3 DNA is TGTGCCAGCAGTGTACGGACAGGGAGTGAAAAACTGTTTTTT. The chain is built from TRBV2 and TRBJ1-4; TRBD1 aligns across 8 bases. With V trimmed by 4 bases and J by 7 bases, 5 bases remained unmatched. This CDR3 spans 14 amino acids. The germline V gene encodes CDR1 SNHLY and CDR2 FYNNEI.

This chain uses TRBV6-6 with TRBJ1-1; D is uncertain. The CDR3 has 14 amino acids. CDR1 is MNHNY, CDR2 SVGAGI, per germline (reference sequence). The ends were cut back, 0 bases at V and 3 bases at J, with 8 bases in the middle. The CDR3 sequence is CASSYSSGDTEAFF. CDR3 nucleotides: TGTGCCAGCAGTTACTCGTCGGGAGACACTGAAGCTTTCTTT.

The genes are TRBV29-1 and TRBJ2-7; a weak D match, TRBD2 (6 bases). CDR3 length: 14 amino acids. CDR1 and CDR2 (germline): SQVTM, ANQGSEA. V lost 8 bases and J lost 1, with 18 bases in between. Here the CDR3 DNA reads TGCAGCCCCTGTAAGGATGGGGGGTCCTACGAGCAGTACTTC. This codes for CSPCKDGGSYEQYF.

This chain connects TRBV6-1 to TRBJ1-5; no firm D call. V lost 0 bases and J lost 5, with 5 bases in between. The germline V gene encodes CDR1 MNHNS and CDR2 SASEGT. The CDR3 is made up of 13 amino acids. CDR3: CASSEAFDQPQHF. In nucleotides, the CDR3 is TGTGCCAGCAGTGAAGCCTTTGATCAGCCCCAGCATTTT.

On this clone itself: Different DNA sequences within this sample yield the same CDR3. The V gene is TRBV30, the J gene TRBJ2-3; 16 bases fit TRBD2. The CDR3 consists of 15 residues. Trimming cost V 5 bases and J 3 bases; bases outside gene matches: 2. Per germline, CDR1 GTSNPN and CDR2 SVGIG (reference sequence). The CDR3 DNA follows: TGTGCCTGGGGGGGACTAGCGGGAGGGACAGATACGCAGTATTTT. Amino acid sequence: CAWGGLAGGTDTQYF.

This clone showed up just once. The chain uses TRBV5-1 and TRBJ2-2; 9 bases are a match to TRBD2. Germline values: CDR1 SGHRS, CDR2 YFSETQ. The CDR3 covers 19 residues. J gave up 0 bases and V 5 bases, and 14 bases lay outside the gene matches. The chain's CDR3 is CASRGWSSGTATNTGELFF. For the CDR3, the DNA is TGCGCCAGCAGAGGGTGGTCTAGCGGGACTGCGACGAACACCGGGGAGCTGTTTTTT.

J is TRBJ2-7 and V is TRBV9; TRBD2 matches 7 bases. V was pared by 0 bases and J by 2 bases, with 2 bases of the junction left unmatched. This CDR3 has 14 amino acids. Germline CDR1 SGDLS, CDR2 YYNGEE. DNA for the CDR3: TGTGCCAGCAGCGTAGCTAGCGGACCCTACGAGCAGTACTTC. Translating gives CASSVASGPYEQYF.

This rearrangement joins TRBV19 to TRBJ1-5; D gene uncertain. CDR1 is LNHDA, CDR2 SQIVND, per germline (reference sequence). The V end lost 7 bases, the J end lost 6 bases, and 16 bases lay between the germline ends. There are 14 residues in the CDR3. The CDR3 region is CASTMGPQGQPQHF. Written as DNA, the CDR3 is TGTGCCAGTACCATGGGCCCCCAAGGTCAGCCCCAGCATTTT. Supplemented by reference TRBV19 and TRBJ1-5, the full variable domain reads DGGITQSPKYLFRKEGQNVTLSCEQNLNHDAMYWYRQDPGQGLRLIYYSQIVNDFQKGDIAEGYSVSREKKESFPLTVTSAQKNPTAFYLCASTMGPQGQPQHFGDGTRLSIL.

This clone is classed as medium-sized. This chain joins TRBV19 and TRBJ1-6, with D uncertain. Germline-derived CDR1 and CDR2 are LNHDA and SQIVND (reference sequence). Trimming shortened V by 5 bases and J by 6 bases, and 17 bases separated the two germline ends. The CDR3 is 16 residues long. The CDR3 DNA sequence: TGTGCCAGTAGTCAGACGGCGGGTTCGGGTAATTCACCCCTCCACTTT. Its translation is CASSQTAGSGNSPLHF.

The chain employs TRBV30 and TRBJ1-5; the match to TRBD1 covers 7 bases. Losses at the gene ends were 5 bases for V and 3 bases for J; bases not matched to a gene: 4. Germline CDR1 GTSNPN, CDR2 SVGIG (reference sequence). The CDR3 runs to 13 residues. CDR3 region: CAWSGQDNQPQHF. CDR3 bases: TGTGCCTGGTCCGGACAGGACAATCAGCCCCAGCATTTT.

The chain couples TRBV6-5 to TRBJ2-5; D is ambiguous. The germline V gene has CDR1 MNHEY and CDR2 SVGAGI. Trimming cost V 4 bases and J 1 base, with 4 bases left between them. The CDR3 covers 12 residues. Here the CDR3 DNA reads TGTGCCAGCAGTTTCGGCCAAGAGACCCAGTACTTC. It encodes CASSFGQETQYF.

This clone was recorded only once. At one boundary the junction diverges from the germline segment, which might be a read error. V usage is TRBV5-4 and J usage is TRBJ1-1; TRBD1 is a possible D gene (5 bases). The CDR3 contains 13 residues. The germline V gene has CDR1 SGHNT and CDR2 YYREEE (reference sequence). The CDR3 DNA reads as TGTGCCAGCAGCAAATGGGGGAACGCTGAAGCTTTCTTT. Protein product: CASSKWGNAEAFF.

In this sample, this clone turned up a few times. The J gene is TRBJ2-1, the V gene TRBV7-3; either TRBD1 or TRBD2 may fit D (5 bases each). CDR1 and CDR2 (germline): SGHTA, FQGTGA. CDR3 length: 13 amino acids. The V and J ends lost 6 bases and 7 bases respectively, with 13 bases between them. CDR3 sequence: CASSRDLSNEQFF. CDR3 nucleotide sequence: TGTGCCAGCAGTAGGGACCTTTCAAATGAGCAGTTCTTC.

The chain uses TRBV6-1 and TRBJ2-7, with D possibly matching TRBD1 (6 bases). The CDR3 loop spans 15 amino acids. The V and J ends lost 8 bases and 0 bases respectively, with 17 bases between them. The germline V gene has CDR1 MNHNS and CDR2 SASEGT. The CDR3 reads CASASLGDTSYEQYF. The CDR3 DNA is TGTGCCAGCGCCTCACTTGGGGACACCTCCTACGAGCAGTACTTC.

The genes are TRBV11-2 and TRBJ1-1; D call uncertain. The CDR3 loop spans 12 amino acids. Germline values: CDR1 SGHAT, CDR2 FQNNGV. V lost 5 bases and J lost 4, with 8 bases in between. CDR3 region: CASSREGTEAFF. CDR3 bases: TGTGCCAGCAGCAGGGAAGGCACTGAAGCTTTCTTT.

The chain is built from TRBV12-5 and TRBJ2-7; tentative D call: TRBD1 (6 bases). Trimming cost V 6 bases and J 0 bases, with 12 bases left between them. Looked up from germline, CDR1 is LGHNT and CDR2 is FRNRAP. There are 14 residues in the CDR3. The CDR3 is CASGQGPHSYEQYF. DNA of the CDR3: TGTGCTAGTGGACAGGGACCCCACTCCTACGAGCAGTACTTC.

V usage is TRBV6-5 and J usage is TRBJ1-5; D not certain. Deletions cut 5 bases from V and 6 bases from J, with 11 bases between. The CDR3 is 13 residues long. In germline, CDR1 is MNHEY, CDR2 SVGAGI. The CDR3 protein is CASSPRPRQPQHF. For the CDR3, the DNA is TGTGCCAGCAGTCCCCGTCCTCGTCAGCCCCAGCATTTT.

V usage is TRBV7-8 and J usage is TRBJ2-2; tentative D call: TRBD1 (5 bases). The V gene lost 1 base and the J gene lost 8 bases, with 8 bases spanning the gap. This CDR3 is built from 13 residues. The germline V gene has CDR1 SGHVS and CDR2 FQNEAQ. The CDR3: CASSLGQPGELFF. CDR3 in DNA: TGTGCCAGCAGCTTAGGACAGCCTGGGGAGCTGTTTTTT.

This chain links TRBV7-2 with TRBJ1-2; a possible D gene is TRBD1 (5 bases). V was trimmed by 5 bases and J by 7 bases, leaving 17 bases between them. The CDR3 is 14 amino acids. From germline, CDR1 is SGHTA and CDR2 FQGNSA. Written as DNA, the CDR3 is TGTGCCAGCAGCCCATCCAGGGAAGTTTTTGGCTACACCTTC. Amino acid sequence: CASSPSREVFGYTF.

V gene TRBV19 combines with J gene TRBJ1-6; a weak D match, TRBD1 (6 bases). CDR1 and CDR2 from the germline V gene are LNHDA and SQIVND (reference sequence). The V end was cut by 8 bases, the J end by 6 bases, with 17 bases between. This CDR3 has 15 amino acids. CDR3 sequence (DNA): TGTGCCAGTCAAGCGTCAGGGGTCCTTAATTCACCCCTCCACTTT. This sequence encodes CASQASGVLNSPLHF. Together with reference TRBV19 and TRBJ1-6, the CDR3 gives the full variable domain: DGGITQSPKYLFRKEGQNVTLSCEQNLNHDAMYWYRQDPGQGLRLIYYSQIVNDFQKGDIAEGYSVSREKKESFPLTVTSAQKNPTAFYLCASQASGVLNSPLHFGNGTRLTVT.

The chain employs TRBV6-5 and TRBJ1-5; no reliable D call. This CDR3 has 12 amino acids. Trimming pared 6 bases from V and 3 bases from J, leaving 6 bases between. Germline V gene lookup returns CDR1 MNHEY and CDR2 SVGAGI. This CDR3 is CASSDNNQPQHF. In DNA form, the CDR3 reads TGTGCCAGCAGCGACAACAATCAGCCCCAGCATTTT.

The J gene is TRBJ2-7, the V gene TRBV29-1, with a tentative D call TRBD1 (6 bases). The CDR3 sequence is 14 residues long. The V gene's germline CDR1 is SQVTM and CDR2 ANQGSEA. The V and J ends lost 2 bases and 3 bases respectively, with 14 bases between them. In DNA form, the CDR3 reads TGCAGCGTTGAATCTGGGCAGGGGAGCTACGAGCAGTACTTC. It encodes CSVESGQGSYEQYF.

The CDR3 coding sequence is TGCGCCAGCAGTGAGATGGGAAAGACCTATGGCTACACCTTC. Amino acid sequence: CASSEMGKTYGYTF. The V call is TRBV10-2, the J call TRBJ1-2; no reliable D call. This CDR3 region has 14 residues. V shed 2 bases and J shed 4 bases, with 11 bases lying between them. Germline CDR1 reads WSHSY; CDR2 reads SAAADI.

Worth noting for this clone: Other nucleotide sequences in the sample specify the same CDR3. The chain is built from TRBV5-8 and TRBJ2-7; D is perhaps TRBD2 (6 bases). This CDR3 has 12 amino acids. Per the germline V gene, CDR1 is SGHTS and CDR2 is YDEGEE. V was cut by 6 bases and J by 6 bases, with 13 bases left in between. CDR3 DNA: TGTGCCAGCATCTTACCCGGGGGCGAGCAGTACTTC. It is translated as CASILPGGEQYF.

This chain connects TRBV7-9 to TRBJ2-7, with D tentatively TRBD2 (6 bases). The CDR3 sequence is 15 residues long. Per germline, CDR1 SEHNR and CDR2 FQNEAQ (reference sequence). The V end was cut by 1 base, the J end by 1 base, with 11 bases between. The CDR3 loop reads CASSLGHGGSYEQYF. The CDR3 DNA reads as TGTGCCAGCAGCTTAGGTCACGGGGGATCCTACGAGCAGTACTTC.